Sequencing of this T cell receptor beta chain was carried out in a study of T cell responses to AZD1222 COVID-19 vaccine. Study-level findings and limits: Only a handful of AZD1222 recipients were seropositive at baseline. White British ancestry dominated among donors, who included more females, and clonal diversity was possibly underestimated. None of the repertoires were sampled until the peak T cell response had passed.

Per the germline V gene, CDR1 is SGHRS and CDR2 is YFSETQ. V lost 1 base to trimming and J lost 5 bases, with 13 bases between them. This CDR3 has 14 amino acids. Analysis merged second doses at about 4 or about 12 weeks. With regard to this clone: Its antigen remains unknown.

Sequencing was performed with immunoSEQ multiplex PCR; in TCRdb, only in-frame clones are kept and a portion is missing. Among under 150,000 clones listed, 92% were seen once. This material consisted of peripheral blood, taken 28 days after the second AZD1222 dose. This chain joins TRBV5-1 and TRBJ2-7; no clear D. The source of this sequence is an adult who received the AZD1222 COVID-19 vaccine. The CDR3 DNA follows: TGCGCCAGCAGCTTGAGACCCTCTATCGACGAGCAGTACTTC. Its protein product is CASSLRPSIDEQYF.